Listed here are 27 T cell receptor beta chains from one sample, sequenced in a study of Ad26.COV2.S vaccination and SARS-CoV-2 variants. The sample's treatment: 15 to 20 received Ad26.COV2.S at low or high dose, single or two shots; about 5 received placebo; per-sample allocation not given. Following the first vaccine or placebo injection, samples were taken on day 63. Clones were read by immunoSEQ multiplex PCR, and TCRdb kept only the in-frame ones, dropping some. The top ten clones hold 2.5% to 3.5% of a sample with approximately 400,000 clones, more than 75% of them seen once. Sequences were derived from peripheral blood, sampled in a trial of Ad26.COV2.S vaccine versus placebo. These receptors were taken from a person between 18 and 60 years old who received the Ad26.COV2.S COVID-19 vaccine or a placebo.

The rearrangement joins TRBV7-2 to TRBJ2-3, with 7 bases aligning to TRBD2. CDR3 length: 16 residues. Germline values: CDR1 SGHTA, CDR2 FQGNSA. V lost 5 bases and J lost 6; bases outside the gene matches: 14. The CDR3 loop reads CASSLEASGLGDTQYF. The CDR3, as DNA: TGTGCCAGCAGCCTTGAGGCTAGCGGTCTTGGGGATACGCAGTATTTT.

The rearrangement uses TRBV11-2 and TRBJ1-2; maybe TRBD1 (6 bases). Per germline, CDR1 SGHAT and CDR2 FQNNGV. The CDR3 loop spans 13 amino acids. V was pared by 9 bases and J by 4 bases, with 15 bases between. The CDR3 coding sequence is TGTGCCAGTTCTCAACAGGGCATCTATGGCTACACCTTC. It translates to CASSQQGIYGYTF.

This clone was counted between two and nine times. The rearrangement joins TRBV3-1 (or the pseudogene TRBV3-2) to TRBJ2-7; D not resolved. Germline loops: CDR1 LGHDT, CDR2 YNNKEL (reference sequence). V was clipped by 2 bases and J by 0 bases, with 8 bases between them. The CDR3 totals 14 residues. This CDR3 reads CASSQHRSSYEQYF. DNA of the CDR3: TGTGCCAGCAGCCAACACCGGAGCTCCTACGAGCAGTACTTC.

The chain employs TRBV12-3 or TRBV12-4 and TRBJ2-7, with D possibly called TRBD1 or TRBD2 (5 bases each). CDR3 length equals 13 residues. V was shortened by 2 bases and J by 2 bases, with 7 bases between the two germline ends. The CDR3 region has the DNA TGTGCCAGCAGTTTAAGAGGGGCCTACGAGCAGTACTTC. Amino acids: CASSLRGAYEQYF.

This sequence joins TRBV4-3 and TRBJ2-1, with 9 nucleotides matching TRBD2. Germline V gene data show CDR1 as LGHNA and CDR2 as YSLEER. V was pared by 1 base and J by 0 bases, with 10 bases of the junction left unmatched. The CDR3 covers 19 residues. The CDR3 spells CASSQGDSGGTNSYNEQFF. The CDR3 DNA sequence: TGCGCCAGCAGCCAAGGGGACAGCGGGGGGACAAACTCCTACAATGAGCAGTTCTTC.

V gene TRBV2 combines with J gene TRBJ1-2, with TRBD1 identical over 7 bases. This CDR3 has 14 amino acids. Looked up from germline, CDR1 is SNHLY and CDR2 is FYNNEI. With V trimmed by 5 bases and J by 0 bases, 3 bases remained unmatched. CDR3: CASSQGGTNYGYTF. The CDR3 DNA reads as TGTGCCAGCAGTCAGGGGGGAACTAACTATGGCTACACCTTC.

For the CDR3, the DNA is TGTGCCAGCAGTTACTCTGGAGCGGGGGGATACGAGCAGTACTTC. Amino acids: CASSYSGAGGYEQYF. The V call is TRBV6-5, the J call TRBJ2-7; 9 positions match TRBD2. The CDR3 runs 15 residues. Trimming took 0 bases from V and 4 from J; bases not matched to a gene: 4. Germline lookup yields CDR1 MNHEY and CDR2 SVGAGI.

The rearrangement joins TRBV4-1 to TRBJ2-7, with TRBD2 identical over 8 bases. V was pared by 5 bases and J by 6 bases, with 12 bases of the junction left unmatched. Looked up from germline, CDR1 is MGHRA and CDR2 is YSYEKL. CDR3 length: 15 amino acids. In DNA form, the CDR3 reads TGCGCCAGCAGCTACGACTCCCGGGAGGGGGGCGAGCAGTACTTC. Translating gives CASSYDSREGGEQYF.

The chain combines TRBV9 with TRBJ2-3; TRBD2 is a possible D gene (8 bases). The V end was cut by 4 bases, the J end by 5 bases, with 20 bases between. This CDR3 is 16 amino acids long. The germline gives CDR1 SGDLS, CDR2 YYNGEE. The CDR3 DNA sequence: TGTGCCAGCAGCCCCAGGGAGGGGGCGGGGGGAGATACGCAGTATTTT. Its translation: CASSPREGAGGDTQYF.

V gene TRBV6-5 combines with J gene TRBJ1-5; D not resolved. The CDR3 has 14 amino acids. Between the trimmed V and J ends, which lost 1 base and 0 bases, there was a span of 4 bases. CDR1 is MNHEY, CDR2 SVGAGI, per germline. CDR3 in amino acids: CASSYLNSNQPQHF. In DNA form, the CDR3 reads TGTGCCAGCAGTTACTTGAATAGCAATCAGCCCCAGCATTTT.

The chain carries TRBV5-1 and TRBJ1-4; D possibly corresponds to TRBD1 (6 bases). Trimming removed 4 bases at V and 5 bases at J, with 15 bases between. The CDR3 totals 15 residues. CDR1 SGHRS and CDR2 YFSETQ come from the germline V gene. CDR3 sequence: CASSQAGVSNEKLFF. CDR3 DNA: TGCGCCAGCAGCCAAGCAGGGGTTAGCAATGAAAAACTGTTTTTT.

The CDR3 reads CASSLVASTEAFF. The CDR3 nucleotides read TGTGCCAGCAGTTTAGTTGCCTCCACTGAAGCTTTCTTT. This chain joins TRBV28 and TRBJ1-1; no definite D call. The ends were cut back, 2 bases at V and 4 bases at J, with 8 bases in the middle. This CDR3 is built from 13 residues. The germline gives CDR1 MDHEN, CDR2 SYDVKM. Full variable domain (remainder filled in from reference TRBV28 and TRBJ1-1): DVKVTQSSRYLVKRTGEKVFLECVQDMDHENMFWYRQDPGLGLRLIYFSYDVKMKEKGDIPEGYSVSREKKERFSLILESASTNQTSMYLCASSLVASTEAFFGQGTRLTVV.

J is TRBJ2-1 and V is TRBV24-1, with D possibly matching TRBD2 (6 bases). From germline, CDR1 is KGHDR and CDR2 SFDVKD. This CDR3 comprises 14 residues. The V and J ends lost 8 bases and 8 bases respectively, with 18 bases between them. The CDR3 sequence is CATKAGPPGYEQFF. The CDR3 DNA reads TGTGCCACCAAGGCGGGACCTCCTGGCTATGAGCAGTTCTTC.

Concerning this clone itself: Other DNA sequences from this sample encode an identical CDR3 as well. CDR3 DNA: TGTGCCAGCAGCGTAGCTCGAGAGAGCTATGGCTACACCTTC. Amino acid sequence: CASSVARESYGYTF. The chain joins TRBV9 to TRBJ1-2; D is uncertain. The CDR3 totals 14 residues. V gave up 0 bases and J gave up 4 bases, with 10 bases separating them. Per germline, CDR1 SGDLS and CDR2 YYNGEE.

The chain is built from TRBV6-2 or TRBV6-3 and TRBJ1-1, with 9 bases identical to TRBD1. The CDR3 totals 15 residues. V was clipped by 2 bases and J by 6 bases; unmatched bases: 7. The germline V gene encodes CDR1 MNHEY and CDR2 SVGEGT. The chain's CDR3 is CASSYPRTGDSEAFF. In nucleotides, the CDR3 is TGTGCCAGCAGTTACCCCCGGACAGGGGACTCTGAAGCTTTCTTT.

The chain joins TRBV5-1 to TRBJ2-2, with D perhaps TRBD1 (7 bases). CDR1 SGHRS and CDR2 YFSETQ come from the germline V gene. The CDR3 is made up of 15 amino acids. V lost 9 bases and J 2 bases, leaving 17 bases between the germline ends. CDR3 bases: TGCGCCAACACATATCAGGGGGGTAACACCGGGGAGCTGTTTTTT. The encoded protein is CANTYQGGNTGELFF.

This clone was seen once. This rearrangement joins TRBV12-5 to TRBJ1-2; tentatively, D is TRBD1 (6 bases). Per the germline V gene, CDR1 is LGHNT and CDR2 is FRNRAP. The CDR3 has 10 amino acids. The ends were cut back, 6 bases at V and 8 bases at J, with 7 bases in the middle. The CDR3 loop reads CASGTGGYTF. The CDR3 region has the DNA TGTGCTAGTGGCACAGGGGGCTACACCTTC.

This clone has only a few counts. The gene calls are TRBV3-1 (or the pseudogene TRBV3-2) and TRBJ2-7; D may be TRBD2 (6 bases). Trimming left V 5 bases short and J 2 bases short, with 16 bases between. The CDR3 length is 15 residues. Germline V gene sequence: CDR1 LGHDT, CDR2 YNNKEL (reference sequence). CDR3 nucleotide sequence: TGTGCCAGCAGCTACTATAGCGGCAACGCCTACGAGCAGTACTTC. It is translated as CASSYYSGNAYEQYF.

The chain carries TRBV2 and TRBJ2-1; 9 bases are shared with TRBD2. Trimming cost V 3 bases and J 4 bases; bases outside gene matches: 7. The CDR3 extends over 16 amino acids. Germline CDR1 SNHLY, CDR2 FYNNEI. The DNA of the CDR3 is TGTGCCAGCAGTGACACCGGGACTAGCAGTTACAATGAGCAGTTCTTC. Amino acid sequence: CASSDTGTSSYNEQFF.

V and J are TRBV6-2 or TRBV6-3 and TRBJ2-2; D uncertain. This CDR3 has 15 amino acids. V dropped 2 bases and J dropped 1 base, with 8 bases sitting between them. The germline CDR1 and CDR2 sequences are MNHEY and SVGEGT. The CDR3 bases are TGTGCCAGCAGTTACCCTATCGGGAACACCGGGGAGCTGTTTTTT. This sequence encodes CASSYPIGNTGELFF.

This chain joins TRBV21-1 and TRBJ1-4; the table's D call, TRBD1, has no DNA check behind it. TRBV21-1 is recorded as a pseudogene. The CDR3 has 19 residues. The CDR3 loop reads CASSNWRKDRRGLGEKLFF. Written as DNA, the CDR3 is TGTGCCAGCAGCAATTGGAGGAAGGACAGGAGAGGACTTGGGGAAAAACTGTTTTTT.

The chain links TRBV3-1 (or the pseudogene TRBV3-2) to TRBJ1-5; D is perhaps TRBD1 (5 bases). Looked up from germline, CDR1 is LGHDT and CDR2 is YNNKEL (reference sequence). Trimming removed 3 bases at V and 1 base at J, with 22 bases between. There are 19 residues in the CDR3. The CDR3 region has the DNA TGTGCCAGCAGCCACAGGGCCCCCCGGTTTGTGGGCAGCAATCAGCCCCAGCATTTT. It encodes CASSHRAPRFVGSNQPQHF.

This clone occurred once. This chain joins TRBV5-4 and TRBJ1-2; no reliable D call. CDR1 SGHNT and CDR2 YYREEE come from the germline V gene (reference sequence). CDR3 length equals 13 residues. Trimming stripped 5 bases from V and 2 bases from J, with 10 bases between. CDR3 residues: CASRQDANYGYTF. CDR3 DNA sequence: TGTGCCAGCAGGCAGGATGCGAACTATGGCTACACCTTC.

The CDR3 bases are TGTGCCAGCAGCTTAGAGTTGGGCACCTACGAGCAGTACTTC. This encodes CASSLELGTYEQYF. The chain has TRBV7-9 and TRBJ2-7; D is uncertain. Germline-derived CDR1 and CDR2 are SEHNR and FQNEAQ (reference sequence). This CDR3 is built from 14 residues. The V end lost 1 base, the J end lost 2 bases, and 9 bases lay between the germline ends.

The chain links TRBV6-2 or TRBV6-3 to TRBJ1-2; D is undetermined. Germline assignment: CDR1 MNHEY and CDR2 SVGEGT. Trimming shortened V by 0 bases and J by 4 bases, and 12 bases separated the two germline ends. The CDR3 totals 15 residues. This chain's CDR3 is CASSYSITGSYGYTF. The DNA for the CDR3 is TGTGCCAGCAGTTACTCCATTACCGGGAGCTATGGCTACACCTTC.

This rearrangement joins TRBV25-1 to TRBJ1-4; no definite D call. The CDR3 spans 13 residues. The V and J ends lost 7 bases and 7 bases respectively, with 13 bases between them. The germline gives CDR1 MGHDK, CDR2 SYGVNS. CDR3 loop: CASNEGSVEKLFF. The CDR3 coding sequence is TGTGCCAGCAATGAGGGTTCCGTTGAAAAACTGTTTTTT.

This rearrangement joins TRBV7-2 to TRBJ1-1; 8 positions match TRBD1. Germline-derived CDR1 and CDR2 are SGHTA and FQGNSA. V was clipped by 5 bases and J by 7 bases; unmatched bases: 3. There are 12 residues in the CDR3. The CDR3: CASSHDRGEAFF. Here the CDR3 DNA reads TGTGCCAGCAGCCACGACAGGGGTGAAGCTTTCTTT. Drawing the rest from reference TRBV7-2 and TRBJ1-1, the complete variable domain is GAGVSQSPSNKVTEKGKDVELRCDPISGHTALYWYRQSLGQGLEFLIYFQGNSAPDKSGLPSDRFSAERTGGSVSTLTIQRTQQEDSAVYLCASSHDRGEAFFGQGTRLTVV.